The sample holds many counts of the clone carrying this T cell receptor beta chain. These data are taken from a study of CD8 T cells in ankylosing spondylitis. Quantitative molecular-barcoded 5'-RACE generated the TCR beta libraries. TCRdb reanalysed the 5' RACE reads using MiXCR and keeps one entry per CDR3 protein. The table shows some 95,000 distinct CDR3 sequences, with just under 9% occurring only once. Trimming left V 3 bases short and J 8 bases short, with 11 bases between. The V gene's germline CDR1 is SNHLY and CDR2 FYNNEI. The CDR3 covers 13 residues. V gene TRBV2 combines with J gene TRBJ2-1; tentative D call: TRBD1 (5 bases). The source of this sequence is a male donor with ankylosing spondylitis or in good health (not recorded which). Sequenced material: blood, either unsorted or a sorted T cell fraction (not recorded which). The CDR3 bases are TGTGCCAGCAGTGACCAGGGTTTGGATGAGCAGTTCTTC. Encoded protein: CASSDQGLDEQFF.